The source of this TCR beta chain is a study of blood T cell repertoires in COVID-19. Across the whole study: Acute and convalescent COVID-19 specimens originated in the United States, Italy and Spain. PBMCs, B-cell-depleted T cells, or T cells provided the cDNA or gDNA that made up the material.

Original processing methods: From reference gene primer amplification, estimates of nucleated cell counts were derived. The assay was immunoSEQ multiplex PCR, and TCRdb's table has in-frame clones only and misses some. The DNA gave D and trimming, while V, J and clone size come from that table. The sample shows tens of thousands of clones, roughly 85% of them seen only once. Germline-derived CDR1 and CDR2 are SGHTA and FQGNSA. The CDR3 runs to 14 residues. Trimming removed 1 base from V and 3 bases from J, with 8 bases in between. This clone was found once. Sequencing input: peripheral blood. This receptor was obtained from a human donor in a cohort sampled during active COVID-19. The J gene is TRBJ2-3, the V gene TRBV7-2; D possibly corresponds to TRBD1 (5 bases). The CDR3: CASSLDQGTDTQYF. CDR3 coding DNA: TGTGCCAGCAGCTTAGATCAGGGTACAGATACGCAGTATTTT.